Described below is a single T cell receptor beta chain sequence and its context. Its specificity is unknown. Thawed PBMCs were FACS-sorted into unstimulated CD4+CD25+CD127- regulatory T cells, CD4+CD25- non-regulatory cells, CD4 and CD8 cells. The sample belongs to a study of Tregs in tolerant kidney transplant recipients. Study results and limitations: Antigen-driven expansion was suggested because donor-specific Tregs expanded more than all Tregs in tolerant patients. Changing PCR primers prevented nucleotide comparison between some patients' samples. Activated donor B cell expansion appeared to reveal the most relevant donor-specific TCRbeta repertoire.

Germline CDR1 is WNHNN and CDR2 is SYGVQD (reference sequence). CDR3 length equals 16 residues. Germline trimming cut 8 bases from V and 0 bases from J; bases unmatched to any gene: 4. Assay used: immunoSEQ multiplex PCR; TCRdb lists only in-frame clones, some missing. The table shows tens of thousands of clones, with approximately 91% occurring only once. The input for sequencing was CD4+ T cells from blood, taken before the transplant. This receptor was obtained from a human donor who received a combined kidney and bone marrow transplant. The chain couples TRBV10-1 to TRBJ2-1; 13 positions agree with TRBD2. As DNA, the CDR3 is TGCGCCAGCCTCGGACTAGCGGGAGCCTCCTACAATGAGCAGTTCTTC. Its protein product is CASLGLAGASYNEQFF.